Below, one TCR beta chain is given with its context. Germline loops: CDR1 MNHEY, CDR2 SVGAGI. The CDR3 has 14 residues. Germline trimming cut 8 bases from V and 3 bases from J; bases unmatched to any gene: 4. This sample was taken from a study of spatial heterogeneity in lung cancer. In the study overall: Fewer alpha-chain than beta-chain sequences were consistently detected. For the average unique TCR and UMI combination, more than eight occurrences appeared in raw reads.

The study tagged each TCR cDNA molecule with a unique molecular identifier. TCRdb called the 5' RACE reads again in MiXCR, with one record for every CDR3 protein. This sample has around 74,000 distinct CDR3 sequences, with 10% to 15% found just once. Time point denoted: sample taken at primary tumor resection. Tumor, nontumor lung or frozen PBMC supplied whole RNA, sequenced without sorting. 55 to 80 TRACERx patients with early, untreated non-small cell lung cancer donated samples. The receptor was isolated from a male donor with early-stage non-small cell lung cancer. This sample comprised PBMCs, obtained at surgery. The chain recombines TRBV6-5 with TRBJ2-1, with TRBD2 matching over 10 bases. The CDR3 region is CASARTSGYNEQFF. The CDR3, as DNA: TGTGCCAGCGCTAGGACTAGCGGCTACAATGAGCAGTTCTTC.